This is a list of T cell receptor beta chains from one sample in a study of Ad26.COV2.S vaccination and SARS-CoV-2 variants. Libraries were prepared by immunoSEQ multiplex PCR; TCRdb keeps only in-frame clonotypes and omits some of them. The sample contains around 450,000 clones, 89% of which appear only once. The specimen comprised peripheral blood, sampled in a trial of Ad26.COV2.S vaccine versus placebo. The source is a person between 18 and 59 years old who received the Ad26.COV2.S COVID-19 vaccine or a placebo. The conserved cysteine and the conserved F or W are not part of the CDR3 here. Clone size is given for some rows only: seen once, a few or many times, or a class if the clone is expanded.

size,V,J,CDR3
.,TRBV5-1,TRBJ1-2,ASSSEDRGYT
few,TRBV18,TRBJ2-3,ASLPRQPRVSTDTQY
.,TRBV27,TRBJ1-6,ASRPYSDENSPLH
.,TRBV5-1,TRBJ2-5,ASSLATGYQETQY
.,TRBV20-1,TRBJ2-2,SAPNTGELF
few,TRBV6-4,TRBJ2-2,ASSAIPSTGELF
once,TRBV2,TRBJ2-1,ASSESREQF
few,TRBV9,TRBJ1-4,ASSVSATNEKLF
.,TRBV18,TRBJ1-5,ASSPGSNQPQH
once,TRBV9,TRBJ2-5,ASSVGAGNIGGETQY
.,TRBV7-6,TRBJ1-1,ASSPTSDWWGRVTEAF
.,TRBV9,TRBJ1-6,ASSAGGINSPLH
.,TRBV6-6,TRBJ1-1,ASSNEPRVGTEAF
.,TRBV6-2/TRBV6-3,TRBJ2-5,ASSSIKGLTGGWKETQY
.,TRBV28,TRBJ2-7,ASSRTGLNSYEQY